The 9 T cell receptor beta chains in this list originate from one sample, sequenced in a study of blood T cell repertoires in COVID-19. Profiling relied on immunoSEQ multiplex PCR, and the TCRdb table lists in-frame clones only, not all of them. The repertoire holds about 480,000 clones, with roughly 85% as singletons. The sequencing sample was made of PBMCs or T cells enriched from blood (not recorded which). The receptors come from a woman between 18 and 29 years old with acute COVID-19.

The V call is TRBV7-2, the J call TRBJ2-7; TRBD2 aligns across 11 bases. The CDR3 contains 17 residues. Trimming at V came to 1 base and at J to 2 bases, leaving 7 bases not matched to a gene. CDR1 is SGHTA and CDR2 is FQGNSA in the germline V gene. CDR3: CASSLDSISGGAYEQYF. The CDR3 coding sequence is TGTGCCAGCAGCTTAGACTCAATTAGCGGGGGGGCCTACGAGCAGTACTTC.

V and J are TRBV27 and TRBJ2-3; TRBD2 aligns across 11 bases. V shed 6 bases and J 7 bases; nucleotides not matched to a gene: 9. The CDR3 loop spans 15 amino acids. Germline CDR1 reads MNHEY; CDR2 reads SMNVEV (reference sequence). CDR3 coding DNA: TGTGCCAGCAGCTCTAGCGGGAGGCCGGTGTATACGCAGTATTTT. Its translation is CASSSSGRPVYTQYF.

The chain links TRBV2 to TRBJ2-6; 7 bases fit TRBD1. The length of the CDR3 is 17 residues. The germline V gene has CDR1 SNHLY and CDR2 FYNNEI. Trimming cost V 9 bases and J 3 bases; bases outside gene matches: 14. The CDR3 region has the DNA TGTGCCAGTCCCCGGGACAGTGTCTCGGGTGGGGCCAACGTCCTGACTTTC. It encodes CASPRDSVSGGANVLTF.

This clone was observed once. The CDR3 coding sequence is TGTGCCAGCAGCTTGGACAGGGAAAGGTATCAGCCCCAGCATTTT. Residues: CASSLDRERYQPQHF. The V and J genes are TRBV5-5 and TRBJ1-5, with D perhaps matching TRBD1 (6 bases). This CDR3 has 15 amino acids. Germline assignment: CDR1 SGHKS and CDR2 YYEKEE (reference sequence). The V end was cut by 0 bases, the J end by 5 bases, with 12 bases between.

Here the CDR3 reads CASGLNLDRNNQPQHF. The CDR3 region has the DNA TGTGCTAGTGGTTTGAATCTCGACAGGAACAATCAGCCCCAGCATTTT. V and J are TRBV12-5 and TRBJ1-5, with D possibly being TRBD1 (6 bases). V dropped 2 bases and J dropped 3 bases, with 14 bases sitting between them. This CDR3 spans 16 amino acids. Germline loops: CDR1 LGHNT, CDR2 FRNRAP.

This rearrangement joins TRBV19 to TRBJ1-5, with D possibly TRBD1 on 5 matching bases. V dropped 3 bases and J dropped 4 bases, with 13 bases sitting between them. The CDR3 is 15 residues long. CDR1 LNHDA and CDR2 SQIVND come from the germline V gene (reference sequence). The CDR3: CASSMPGRVNQPQHF. The CDR3 DNA sequence: TGTGCCAGTAGTATGCCAGGGAGGGTGAATCAGCCCCAGCATTTT.

The chain recombines TRBV2 with TRBJ1-6; TRBD1 agrees at 7 bases. V gave up 9 bases and J gave up 4 bases; unmatched junction bases: 3. Germline loops: CDR1 SNHLY, CDR2 FYNNEI. The CDR3 covers 13 residues. The CDR3 coding sequence is TGTGCCAGGAAGACAGGGTATAATTCACCCCTCCACTTT. Translation: CARKTGYNSPLHF.

The V and J genes are TRBV28 and TRBJ2-5; no clear D gene. This CDR3 has 11 amino acids. Germline V gives CDR1 MDHEN, CDR2 SYDVKM. V was clipped by 7 bases and J by 4 bases, with 7 bases between them. DNA of the CDR3: TGTGCCAGCACCGAGGCAGAGACCCAGTACTTC. This translates into CASTEAETQYF.

The chain links TRBV11-2 to TRBJ2-1; D gene unclear. Trimming pared 1 base from V and 4 bases from J, leaving 8 bases between. There are 14 residues in the CDR3. The germline CDR1 and CDR2 sequences are SGHAT and FQNNGV. The CDR3, as DNA: TGTGCCAGCAGCTTAGGCTACAGATACAATGAGCAGTTCTTC. This sequence encodes CASSLGYRYNEQFF.